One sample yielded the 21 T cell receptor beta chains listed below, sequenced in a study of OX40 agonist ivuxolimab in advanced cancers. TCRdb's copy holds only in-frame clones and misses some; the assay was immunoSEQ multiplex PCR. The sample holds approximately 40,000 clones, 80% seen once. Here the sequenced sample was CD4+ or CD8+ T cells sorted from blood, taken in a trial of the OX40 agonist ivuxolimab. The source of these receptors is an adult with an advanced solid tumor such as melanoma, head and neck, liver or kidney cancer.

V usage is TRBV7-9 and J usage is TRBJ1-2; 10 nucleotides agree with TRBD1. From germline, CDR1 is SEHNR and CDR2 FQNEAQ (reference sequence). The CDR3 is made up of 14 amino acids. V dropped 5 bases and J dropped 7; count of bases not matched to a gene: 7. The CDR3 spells CASSESGTGVGYTF. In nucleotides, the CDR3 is TGTGCCAGCAGCGAATCCGGGACAGGGGTTGGCTACACCTTC. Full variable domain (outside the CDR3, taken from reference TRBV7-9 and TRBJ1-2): DTGVSQNPRHKITKRGQNVTFRCDPISEHNRLYWYRQTLGQGPEFLTYFQNEAQLEKSRLLSDRFSAERPKGSFSTLEIQRTEQGDSAMYLCASSESGTGVGYTFGSGTRLTVV.

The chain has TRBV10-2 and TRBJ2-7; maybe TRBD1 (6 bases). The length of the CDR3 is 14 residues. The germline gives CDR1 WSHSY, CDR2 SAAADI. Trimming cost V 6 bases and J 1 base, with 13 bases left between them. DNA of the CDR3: TGCGCCAGCAGACCTACAGGGAATTCCTACGAGCAGTACTTC. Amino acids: CASRPTGNSYEQYF.

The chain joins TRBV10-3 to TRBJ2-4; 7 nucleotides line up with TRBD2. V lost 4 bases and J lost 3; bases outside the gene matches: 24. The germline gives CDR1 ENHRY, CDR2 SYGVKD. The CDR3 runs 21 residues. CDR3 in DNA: TGTGCCATCAGTGCCTCTAGCGGAATACCAACTCTGAGGGGTGGCAAAAACATTCAGTACTTC. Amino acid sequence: CAISASSGIPTLRGGKNIQYF.

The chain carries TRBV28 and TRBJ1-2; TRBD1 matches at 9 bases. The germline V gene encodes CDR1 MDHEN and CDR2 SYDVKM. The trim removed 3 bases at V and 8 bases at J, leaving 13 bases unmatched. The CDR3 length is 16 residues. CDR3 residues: CASSLTSPGQGRGYTF. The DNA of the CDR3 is TGTGCCAGCAGTTTGACTTCACCGGGACAGGGCCGGGGCTACACCTTC.

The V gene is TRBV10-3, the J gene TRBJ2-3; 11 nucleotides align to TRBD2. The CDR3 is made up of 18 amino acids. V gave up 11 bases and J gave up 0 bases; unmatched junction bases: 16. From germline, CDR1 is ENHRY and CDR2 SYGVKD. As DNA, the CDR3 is TGTGCCGTACTTTCCGGGACTAGCGGATTGAAGAGCACAGATACGCAGTATTTT. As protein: CAVLSGTSGLKSTDTQYF.

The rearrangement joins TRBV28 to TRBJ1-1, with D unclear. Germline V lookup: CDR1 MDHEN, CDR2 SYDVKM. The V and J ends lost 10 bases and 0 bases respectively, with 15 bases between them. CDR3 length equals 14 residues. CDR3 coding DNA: TGTGCCACCATGGCCTTCCTATTGAACACTGAAGCTTTCTTT. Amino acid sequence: CATMAFLLNTEAFF.

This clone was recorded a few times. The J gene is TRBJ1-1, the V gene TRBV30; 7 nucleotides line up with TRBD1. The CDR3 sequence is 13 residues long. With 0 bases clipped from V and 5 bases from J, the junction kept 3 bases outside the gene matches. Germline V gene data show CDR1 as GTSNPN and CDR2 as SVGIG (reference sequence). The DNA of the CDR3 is TGTGCCTGGAGTGTTGACAGGGAGACTGAAGCTTTCTTT. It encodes CAWSVDRETEAFF.

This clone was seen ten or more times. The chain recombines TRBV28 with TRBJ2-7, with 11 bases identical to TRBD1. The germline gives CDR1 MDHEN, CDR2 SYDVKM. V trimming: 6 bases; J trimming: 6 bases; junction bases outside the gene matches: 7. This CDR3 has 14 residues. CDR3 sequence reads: CASSLTGTGGEQYF. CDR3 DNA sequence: TGTGCCAGCAGCCTGACCGGGACAGGGGGCGAGCAGTACTTC.

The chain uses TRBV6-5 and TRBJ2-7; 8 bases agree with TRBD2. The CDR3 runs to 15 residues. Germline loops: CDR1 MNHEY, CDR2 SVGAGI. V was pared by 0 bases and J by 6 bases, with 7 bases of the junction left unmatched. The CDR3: CASSYSGTRRGEQYF. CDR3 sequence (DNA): TGTGCCAGCAGTTACTCCGGGACTAGAAGGGGCGAGCAGTACTTC.

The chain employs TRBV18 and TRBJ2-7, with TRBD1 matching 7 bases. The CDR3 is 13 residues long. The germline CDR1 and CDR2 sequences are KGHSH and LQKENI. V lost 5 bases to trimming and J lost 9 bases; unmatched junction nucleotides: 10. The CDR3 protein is CASSYSGTAVQYF. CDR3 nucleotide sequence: TGTGCCAGCTCATACTCCGGGACAGCAGTGCAGTACTTC.

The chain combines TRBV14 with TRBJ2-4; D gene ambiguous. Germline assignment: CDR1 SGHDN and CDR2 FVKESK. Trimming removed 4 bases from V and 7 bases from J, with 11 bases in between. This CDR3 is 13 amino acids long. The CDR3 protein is CASSPYTPNIQYF. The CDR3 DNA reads TGTGCCAGCAGCCCATATACACCCAACATTCAGTACTTC. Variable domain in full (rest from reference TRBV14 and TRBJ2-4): EAGVTQFPSHSVIEKGQTVTLRCDPISGHDNLYWYRRVMGKEIKFLLHFVKESKQDESGMPNNRFLAERTGGTYSTLKVQPAELEDSGVYFCASSPYTPNIQYFGAGTRLSVL.

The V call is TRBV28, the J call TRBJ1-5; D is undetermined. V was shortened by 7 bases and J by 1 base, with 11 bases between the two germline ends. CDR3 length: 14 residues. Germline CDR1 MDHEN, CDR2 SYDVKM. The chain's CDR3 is CASIWQTSNQPQHF. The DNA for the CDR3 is TGTGCCAGCATCTGGCAGACGAGCAATCAGCCCCAGCATTTT.

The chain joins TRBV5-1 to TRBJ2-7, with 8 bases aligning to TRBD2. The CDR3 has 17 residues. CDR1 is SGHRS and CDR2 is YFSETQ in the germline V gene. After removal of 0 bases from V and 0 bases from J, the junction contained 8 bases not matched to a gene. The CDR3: CASSLEAQRGSSYEQYF. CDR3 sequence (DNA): TGCGCCAGCAGCTTGGAAGCCCAGCGGGGGAGCTCCTACGAGCAGTACTTC.

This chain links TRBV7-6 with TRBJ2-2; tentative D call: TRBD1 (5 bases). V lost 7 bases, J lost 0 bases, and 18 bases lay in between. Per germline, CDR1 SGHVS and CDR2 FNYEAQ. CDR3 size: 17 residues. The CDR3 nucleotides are TGTGCCAGCACACGGGTGGGGCAGATCGCGAACACCGGGGAGCTGTTTTTT. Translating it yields CASTRVGQIANTGELFF. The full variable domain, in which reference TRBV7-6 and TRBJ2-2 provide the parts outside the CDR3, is GAGVSQSPRYKVTKRGQDVALRCDPISGHVSLYWYRQALGQGPEFLTYFNYEAQQDKSGLPNDRFSAERPEGSISTLTIQRTEQRDSAMYRCASTRVGQIANTGELFFGEGSRLTVL.

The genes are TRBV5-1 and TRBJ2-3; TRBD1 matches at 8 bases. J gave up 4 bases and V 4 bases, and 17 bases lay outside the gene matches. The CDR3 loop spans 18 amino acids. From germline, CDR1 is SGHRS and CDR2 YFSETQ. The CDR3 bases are TGCGCCAGCAGCCTAGGCCCCCGGTGGCAGGGGGCGTCAGATACGCAGTATTTT. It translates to CASSLGPRWQGASDTQYF.

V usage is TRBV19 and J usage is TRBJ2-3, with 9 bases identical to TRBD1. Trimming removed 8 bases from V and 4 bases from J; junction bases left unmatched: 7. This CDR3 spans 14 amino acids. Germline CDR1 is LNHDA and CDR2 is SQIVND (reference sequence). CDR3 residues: CASAGTGIADTQYF. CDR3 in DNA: TGTGCCAGTGCCGGGACAGGGATAGCAGATACGCAGTATTTT.

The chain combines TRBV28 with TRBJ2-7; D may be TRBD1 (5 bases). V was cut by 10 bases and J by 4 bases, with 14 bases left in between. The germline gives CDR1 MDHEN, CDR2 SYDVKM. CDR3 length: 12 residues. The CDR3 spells CATSRQNYEQYF. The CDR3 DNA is TGTGCCACCTCGAGACAGAATTACGAGCAGTACTTC.

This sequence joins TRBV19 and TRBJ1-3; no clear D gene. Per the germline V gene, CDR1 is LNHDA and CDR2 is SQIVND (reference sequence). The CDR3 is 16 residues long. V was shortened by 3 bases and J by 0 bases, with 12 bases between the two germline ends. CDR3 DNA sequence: TGTGCCAGTAGTATCAATTCAGGTCTCTCTGGAAACACCATATATTTT. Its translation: CASSINSGLSGNTIYF.

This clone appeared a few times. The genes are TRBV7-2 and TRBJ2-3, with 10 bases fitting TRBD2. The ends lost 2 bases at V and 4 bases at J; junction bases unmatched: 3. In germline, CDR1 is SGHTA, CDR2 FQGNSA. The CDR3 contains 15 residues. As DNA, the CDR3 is TGTGCCAGCAGCTTAAGCGGGAGGGCCGCAGATACGCAGTATTTT. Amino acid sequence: CASSLSGRAADTQYF. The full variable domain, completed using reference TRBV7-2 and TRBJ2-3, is GAGVSQSPSNKVTEKGKDVELRCDPISGHTALYWYRQSLGQGLEFLIYFQGNSAPDKSGLPSDRFSAERTGGSVSTLTIQRTQQEDSAVYLCASSLSGRAADTQYFGPGTRLTVL.

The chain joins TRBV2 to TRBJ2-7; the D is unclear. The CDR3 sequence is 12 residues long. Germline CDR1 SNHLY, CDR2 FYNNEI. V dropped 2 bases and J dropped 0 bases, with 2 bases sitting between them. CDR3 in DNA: TGTGCCAGCAGTGAAAGCTCCTACGAGCAGTACTTC. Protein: CASSESSYEQYF.

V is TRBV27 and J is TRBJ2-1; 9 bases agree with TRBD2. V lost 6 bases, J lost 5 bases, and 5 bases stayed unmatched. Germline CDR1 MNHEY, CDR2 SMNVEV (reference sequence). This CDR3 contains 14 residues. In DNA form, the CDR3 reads TGTGCCAGCAGCTTCGGACTAGCGCACAATGAGCAGTTCTTC. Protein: CASSFGLAHNEQFF.